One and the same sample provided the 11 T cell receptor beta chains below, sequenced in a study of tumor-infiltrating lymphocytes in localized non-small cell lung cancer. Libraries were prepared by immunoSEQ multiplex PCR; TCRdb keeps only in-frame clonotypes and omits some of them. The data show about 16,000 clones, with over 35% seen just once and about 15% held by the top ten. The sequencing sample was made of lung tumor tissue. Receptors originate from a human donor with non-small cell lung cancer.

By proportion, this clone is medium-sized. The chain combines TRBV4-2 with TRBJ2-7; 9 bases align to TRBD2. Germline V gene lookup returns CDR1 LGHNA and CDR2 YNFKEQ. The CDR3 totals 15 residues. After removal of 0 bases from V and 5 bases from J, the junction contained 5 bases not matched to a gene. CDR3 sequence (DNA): TGTGCCAGCAGCCAAGAGGGGGTAGCGGGGGACGAGCAGTACTTC. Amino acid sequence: CASSQEGVAGDEQYF.

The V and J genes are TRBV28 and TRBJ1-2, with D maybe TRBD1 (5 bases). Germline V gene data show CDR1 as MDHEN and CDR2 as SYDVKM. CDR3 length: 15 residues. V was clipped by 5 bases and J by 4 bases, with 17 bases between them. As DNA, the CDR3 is TGTGCCAGCAGTGAGACAGCGTGGAGTGCCTATGGCTACACCTTC. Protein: CASSETAWSAYGYTF.

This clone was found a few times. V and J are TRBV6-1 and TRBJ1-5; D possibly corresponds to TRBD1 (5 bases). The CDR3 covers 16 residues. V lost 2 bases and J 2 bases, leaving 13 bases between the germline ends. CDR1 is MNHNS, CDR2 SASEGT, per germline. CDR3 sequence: CASSEFRGEGNQPQHF. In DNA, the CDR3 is TGTGCCAGCAGTGAATTCCGGGGGGAAGGCAATCAGCCCCAGCATTTT.

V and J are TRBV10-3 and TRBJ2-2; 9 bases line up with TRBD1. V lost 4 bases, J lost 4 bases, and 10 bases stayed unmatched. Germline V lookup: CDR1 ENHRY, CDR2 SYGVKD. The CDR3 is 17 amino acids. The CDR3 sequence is CAISGRRGQGTTGELFF. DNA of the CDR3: TGTGCCATCAGTGGTAGGCGAGGACAGGGGACCACCGGGGAGCTGTTTTTT.

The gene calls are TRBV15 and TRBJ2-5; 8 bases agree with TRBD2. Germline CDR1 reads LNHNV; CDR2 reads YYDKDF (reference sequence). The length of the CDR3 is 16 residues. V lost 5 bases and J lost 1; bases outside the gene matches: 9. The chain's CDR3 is CATSRQRGGPQETQYF. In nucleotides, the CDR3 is TGTGCCACCAGCCGTCAACGGGGGGGTCCCCAAGAGACCCAGTACTTC.

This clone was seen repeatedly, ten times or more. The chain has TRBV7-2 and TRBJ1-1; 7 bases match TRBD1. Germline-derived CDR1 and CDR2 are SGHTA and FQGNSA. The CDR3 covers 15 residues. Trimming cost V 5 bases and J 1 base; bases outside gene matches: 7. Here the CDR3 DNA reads TGTGCCAGCAGCAAAAGCGGGACAGCGAACACTGAAGCTTTCTTT. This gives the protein CASSKSGTANTEAFF. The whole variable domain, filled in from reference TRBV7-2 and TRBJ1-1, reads GAGVSQSPSNKVTEKGKDVELRCDPISGHTALYWYRQSLGQGLEFLIYFQGNSAPDKSGLPSDRFSAERTGGSVSTLTIQRTQQEDSAVYLCASSKSGTANTEAFFGQGTRLTVV.

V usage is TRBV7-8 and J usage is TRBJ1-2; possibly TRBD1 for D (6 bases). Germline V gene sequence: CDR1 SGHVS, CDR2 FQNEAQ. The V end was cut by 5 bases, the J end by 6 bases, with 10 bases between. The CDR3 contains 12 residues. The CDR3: CASSPQGNGYTF. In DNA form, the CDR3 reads TGTGCCAGCAGCCCCCAGGGGAATGGCTACACCTTC.

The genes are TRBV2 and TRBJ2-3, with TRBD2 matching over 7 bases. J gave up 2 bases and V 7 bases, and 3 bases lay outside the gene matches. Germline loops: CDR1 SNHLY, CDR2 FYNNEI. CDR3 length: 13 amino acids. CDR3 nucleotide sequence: TGTGCCAGCAACGCGGGGGTCACAGATACGCAGTATTTT. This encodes CASNAGVTDTQYF.

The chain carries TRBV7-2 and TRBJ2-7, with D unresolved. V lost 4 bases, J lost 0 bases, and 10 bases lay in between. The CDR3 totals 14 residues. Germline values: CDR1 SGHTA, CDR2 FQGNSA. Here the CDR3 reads CASSSDGRSYEQYF. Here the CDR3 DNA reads TGTGCCAGCAGCTCGGACGGACGCTCCTACGAGCAGTACTTC.

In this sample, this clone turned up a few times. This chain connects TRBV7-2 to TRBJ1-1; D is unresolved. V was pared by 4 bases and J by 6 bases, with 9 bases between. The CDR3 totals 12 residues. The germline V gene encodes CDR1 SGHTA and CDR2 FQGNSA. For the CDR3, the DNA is TGTGCCAGCAGCTCGGGGTCGCCTGAAGCTTTCTTT. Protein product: CASSSGSPEAFF.

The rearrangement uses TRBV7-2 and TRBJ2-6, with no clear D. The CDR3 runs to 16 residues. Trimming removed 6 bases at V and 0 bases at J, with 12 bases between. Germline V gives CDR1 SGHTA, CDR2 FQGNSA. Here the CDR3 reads CASRFAAVSGANVLTF. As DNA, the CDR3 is TGTGCCAGCAGATTCGCGGCCGTCTCTGGGGCCAACGTCCTGACTTTC.